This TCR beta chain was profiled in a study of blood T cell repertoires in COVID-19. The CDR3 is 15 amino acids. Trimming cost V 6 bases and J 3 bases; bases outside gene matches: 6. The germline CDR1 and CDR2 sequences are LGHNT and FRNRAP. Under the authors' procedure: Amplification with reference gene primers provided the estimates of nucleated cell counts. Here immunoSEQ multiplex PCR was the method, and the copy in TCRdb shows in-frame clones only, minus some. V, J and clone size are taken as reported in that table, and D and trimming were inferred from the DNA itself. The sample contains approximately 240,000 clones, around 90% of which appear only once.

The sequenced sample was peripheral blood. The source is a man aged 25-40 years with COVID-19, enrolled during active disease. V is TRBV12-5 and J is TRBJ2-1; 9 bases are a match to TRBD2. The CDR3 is CASGPRLAVYNEQFF. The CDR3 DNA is TGTGCTAGTGGCCCCCGACTAGCGGTCTACAATGAGCAGTTCTTC.